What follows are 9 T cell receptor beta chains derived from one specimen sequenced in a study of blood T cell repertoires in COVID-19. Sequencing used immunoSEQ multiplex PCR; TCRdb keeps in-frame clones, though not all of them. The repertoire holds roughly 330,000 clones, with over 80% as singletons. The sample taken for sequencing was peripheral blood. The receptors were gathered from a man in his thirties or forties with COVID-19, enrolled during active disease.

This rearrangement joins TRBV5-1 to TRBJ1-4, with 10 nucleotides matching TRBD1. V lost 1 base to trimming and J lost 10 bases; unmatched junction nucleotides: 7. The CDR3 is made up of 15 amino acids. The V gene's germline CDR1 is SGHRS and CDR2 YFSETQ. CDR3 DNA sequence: TGCGCCAGCAGCTTGCCGGGGACAGGGGATGGAAAACTGTTTTTT. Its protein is CASSLPGTGDGKLFF.

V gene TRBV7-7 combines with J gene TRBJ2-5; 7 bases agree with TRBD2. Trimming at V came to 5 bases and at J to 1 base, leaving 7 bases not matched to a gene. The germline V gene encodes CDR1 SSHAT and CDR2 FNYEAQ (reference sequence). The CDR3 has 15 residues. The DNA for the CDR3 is TGTGCCAGCAGCAGAAGCGGGACCGGCCAAGAGACCCAGTACTTC. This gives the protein CASSRSGTGQETQYF.

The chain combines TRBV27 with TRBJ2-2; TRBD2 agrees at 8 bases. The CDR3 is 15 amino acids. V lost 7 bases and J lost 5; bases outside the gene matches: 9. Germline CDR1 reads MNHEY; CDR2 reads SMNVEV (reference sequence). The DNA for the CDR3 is TGTGCCAGCAACCGGCGGGGGGCAGGTACCGGGGAGCTGTTTTTT. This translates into CASNRRGAGTGELFF.

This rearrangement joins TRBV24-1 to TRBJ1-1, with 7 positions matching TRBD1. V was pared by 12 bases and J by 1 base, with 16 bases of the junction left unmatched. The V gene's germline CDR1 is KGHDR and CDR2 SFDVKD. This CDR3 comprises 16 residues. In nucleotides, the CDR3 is TGTGCCGCCTCCGCGAAGGGGGCGCAGGGGAACACTGAAGCTTTCTTT. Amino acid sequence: CAASAKGAQGNTEAFF.

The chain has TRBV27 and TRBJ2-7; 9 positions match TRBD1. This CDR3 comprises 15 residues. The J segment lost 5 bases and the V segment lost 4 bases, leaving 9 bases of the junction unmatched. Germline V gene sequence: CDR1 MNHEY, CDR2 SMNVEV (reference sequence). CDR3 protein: CASSYAGTGMNEQYF. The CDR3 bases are TGTGCCAGCAGTTACGCCGGGACAGGGATGAACGAGCAGTACTTC.

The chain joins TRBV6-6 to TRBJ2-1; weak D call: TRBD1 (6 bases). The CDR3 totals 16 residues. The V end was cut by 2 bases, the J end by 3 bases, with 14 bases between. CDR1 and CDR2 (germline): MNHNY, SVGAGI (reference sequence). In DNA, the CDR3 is TGTGCCAGCAGTTACCTCGGGGCAGGGGTCTACAATGAGCAGTTCTTC. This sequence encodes CASSYLGAGVYNEQFF.

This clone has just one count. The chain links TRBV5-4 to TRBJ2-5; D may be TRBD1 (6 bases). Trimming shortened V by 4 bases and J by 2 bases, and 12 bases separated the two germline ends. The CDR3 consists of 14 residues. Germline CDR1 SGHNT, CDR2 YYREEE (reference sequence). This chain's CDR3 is CASSRGTIQETQYF. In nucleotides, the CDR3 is TGTGCCAGCAGCAGGGGGACGATTCAAGAGACCCAGTACTTC.

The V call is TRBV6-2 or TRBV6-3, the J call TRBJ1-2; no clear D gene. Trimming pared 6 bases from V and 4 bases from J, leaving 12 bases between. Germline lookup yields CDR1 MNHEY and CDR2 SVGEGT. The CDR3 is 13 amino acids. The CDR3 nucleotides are TGTGCCAGCAGCCCCCGGGTTGGCTATGGCTACACCTTC. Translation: CASSPRVGYGYTF.

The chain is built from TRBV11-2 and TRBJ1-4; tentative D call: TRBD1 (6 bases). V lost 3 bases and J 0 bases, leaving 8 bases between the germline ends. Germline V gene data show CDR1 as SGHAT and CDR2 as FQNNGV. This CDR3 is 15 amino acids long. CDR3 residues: CASSLNRATNEKLFF. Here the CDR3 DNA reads TGTGCCAGCAGCTTGAACAGGGCAACTAATGAAAAACTGTTTTTT.